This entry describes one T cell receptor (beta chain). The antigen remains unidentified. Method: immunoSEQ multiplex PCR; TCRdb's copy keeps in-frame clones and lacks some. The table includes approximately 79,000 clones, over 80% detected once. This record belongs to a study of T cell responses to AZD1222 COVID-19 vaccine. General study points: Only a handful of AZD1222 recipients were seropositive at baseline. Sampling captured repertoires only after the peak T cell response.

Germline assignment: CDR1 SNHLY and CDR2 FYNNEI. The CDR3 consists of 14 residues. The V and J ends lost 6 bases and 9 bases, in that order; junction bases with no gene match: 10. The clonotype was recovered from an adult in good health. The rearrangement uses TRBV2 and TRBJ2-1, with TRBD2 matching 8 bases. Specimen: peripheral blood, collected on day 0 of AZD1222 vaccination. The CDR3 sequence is CASRFPTSAGEQFF. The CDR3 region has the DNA TGTGCCAGCAGGTTTCCGACTAGCGCGGGTGAGCAGTTCTTC.